The 15 T cell receptor beta chains below all came from one sample that was sequenced in a study of blood T cell repertoires in COVID-19. Sequencing was performed with immunoSEQ multiplex PCR; in TCRdb, only in-frame clones are kept and a portion is missing. Of fewer than 30,000 clones detected, 80% to 90% appear once; the ten largest clones hold around 26%. The sample consisted of peripheral blood. Receptors originate from a woman older than 75 with COVID-19, enrolled during active disease.

In DNA form, the CDR3 reads TGTGCCAGCAGCCCGGGACAGCGCCTGGGGCAGTTCTTC. Its translation is CASSPGQRLGQFF. The gene calls are TRBV12-3 or TRBV12-4 and TRBJ2-1, with TRBD1 matching 7 bases. V lost 6 bases, J lost 12 bases, and 11 bases stayed unmatched. The CDR3 extends over 13 amino acids.

The chain uses TRBV5-1 and TRBJ1-6; TRBD1 agrees at 9 bases. Trimming removed 4 bases from V and 4 bases from J; junction bases left unmatched: 3. CDR3 length: 15 amino acids. Germline V gene lookup returns CDR1 SGHRS and CDR2 YFSETQ. CDR3 coding DNA: TGCGCCAGCAGCGCAGGGACAGGGTATAATTCACCCCTCCACTTT. Translation gives CASSAGTGYNSPLHF.

This clone was seen a few times. The chain joins TRBV7-2 to TRBJ1-4; D perhaps matches TRBD1 (5 bases). V dropped 1 base and J dropped 9 bases, with 12 bases sitting between them. The CDR3 totals 14 residues. Germline V gene data show CDR1 as SGHTA and CDR2 as FQGNSA. In nucleotides, the CDR3 is TGTGCCAGCAGCTTAGACCAGGGTATTCAAAAACTGTTTTTT. Residues: CASSLDQGIQKLFF.

V and J are TRBV30 and TRBJ1-2; D may be TRBD1 (5 bases). Per the germline V gene, CDR1 is GTSNPN and CDR2 is SVGIG (reference sequence). The CDR3 has 13 residues. Trimming took off 2 bases at V and 9 bases at J, with 16 bases between the two ends. The CDR3, as DNA: TGTGCCTGGAGTAGCCGGGACCGGGAGAGCTACACCTTC. This translates into CAWSSRDRESYTF.

This chain's CDR3 is CASSPDRHEQFF. The CDR3 DNA sequence: TGTGCCAGCAGTCCAGACAGGCATGAGCAGTTCTTC. The chain employs TRBV28 and TRBJ2-1; tentatively, D is TRBD1 (6 bases). The ends were cut back, 5 bases at V and 8 bases at J, with 10 bases in the middle. There are 12 residues in the CDR3. Germline V gives CDR1 MDHEN, CDR2 SYDVKM.

The V call is TRBV3-1 (or the pseudogene TRBV3-2), the J call TRBJ1-3; TRBD1 agrees at 10 bases. CDR3 size: 17 residues. V lost 5 bases to trimming and J lost 0 bases; unmatched junction nucleotides: 7. CDR1 is LGHDT and CDR2 is YNNKEL in the germline V gene (reference sequence). CDR3 protein: CASSYGTGAGSGNTIYF. The CDR3 region has the DNA TGTGCCAGCAGCTACGGGACAGGGGCCGGCTCTGGAAACACCATATATTTT.

The rearrangement joins TRBV9 to TRBJ1-6, with 7 bases fitting TRBD1. CDR3 length equals 14 residues. The junction had 5 bases not matched to a gene; V was cut back by 4 bases and J by 7 bases. CDR1 is SGDLS and CDR2 is YYNGEE in the germline V gene. The CDR3 here is CASSSDRVNSPLHF. In DNA, the CDR3 is TGTGCCAGCAGCTCCGACAGGGTCAATTCACCCCTCCACTTT.

The rearrangement joins TRBV6-2 or TRBV6-3 to TRBJ1-5, with 8 bases matching TRBD1. Trimming at V came to 2 bases and at J to 6 bases, leaving 12 bases not matched to a gene. Germline V gene lookup returns CDR1 MNHEY and CDR2 SVGEGT. This CDR3 has 17 amino acids. The chain's CDR3 is CASSYNRGTGVSQPQHF. The DNA for the CDR3 is TGTGCCAGCAGTTACAACAGGGGGACCGGGGTGAGTCAGCCCCAGCATTTT.

V usage is TRBV11-2 and J usage is TRBJ1-2, with D tentatively TRBD1 (6 bases). The CDR3 loop spans 15 amino acids. CDR1 and CDR2 from the germline V gene are SGHAT and FQNNGV. V shed 5 bases and J shed 5 bases, with 18 bases lying between them. The CDR3 here is CASSPERGATYGYTF. The CDR3 DNA sequence: TGTGCCAGCAGCCCAGAGCGGGGGGCGACTTATGGCTACACCTTC.

V gene TRBV24-1 combines with J gene TRBJ2-3; TRBD2 matches at 9 bases. This CDR3 comprises 15 residues. Per germline, CDR1 KGHDR and CDR2 SFDVKD. The ends lost 4 bases at V and 1 base at J; junction bases unmatched: 2. This chain's CDR3 is CATSDRTSGTDTQYF. The CDR3, as DNA: TGTGCCACCAGTGACAGGACTAGCGGCACAGATACGCAGTATTTT.

The chain combines TRBV30 with TRBJ1-6; D call uncertain. V was trimmed by 0 bases and J by 7 bases, leaving 10 bases between them. In germline, CDR1 is GTSNPN, CDR2 SVGIG (reference sequence). The CDR3 is made up of 14 amino acids. CDR3: CAWSVGSANSPLHF. As DNA, the CDR3 is TGTGCCTGGAGTGTTGGGTCAGCGAATTCACCCCTCCACTTT.

The chain recombines TRBV18 with TRBJ1-6, with 9 bases that match TRBD1. Germline CDR1 reads KGHSH; CDR2 reads LQKENI. This CDR3 is built from 14 residues. V lost 4 bases and J lost 10; bases outside the gene matches: 5. The CDR3 region has the DNA TGTGCCAGCTCACAGGGACAGGGAAGCTCACCCCTCCACTTT. The encoded protein is CASSQGQGSSPLHF.

This chain connects TRBV5-1 to TRBJ1-3; 9 bases are shared with TRBD1. After removal of 3 bases from V and 4 bases from J, the junction contained 5 bases not matched to a gene. The CDR3 covers 15 residues. The germline gives CDR1 SGHRS, CDR2 YFSETQ. CDR3 bases: TGCGCCAGCAGCTGGGGACAGGGCGGGGGAAACACCATATATTTT. It codes for CASSWGQGGGNTIYF. Full variable domain (rest looked up from reference TRBV5-1 and TRBJ1-3): KAGVTQTPRYLIKTRGQQVTLSCSPISGHRSVSWYQQTPGQGLQFLFEYFSETQRNKGNFPGRFSGRQFSNSRSEMNVSTLELGDSALYLCASSWGQGGGNTIYFGEGSWLTVV.

This clone has just one count. The chain recombines TRBV18 with TRBJ1-1, with unresolved D. There are 17 residues in the CDR3. The V gene's germline CDR1 is KGHSH and CDR2 LQKENI. V was clipped by 1 base and J by 1 base, with 16 bases between them. The CDR3 is CASSPRSKSGWNTEAFF. As DNA, the CDR3 is TGTGCCAGCTCACCACGATCGAAGTCGGGTTGGAACACTGAAGCTTTCTTT. Together with reference TRBV18 and TRBJ1-1, the CDR3 gives the full variable domain: NAGVMQNPRHLVRRRGQEARLRCSPMKGHSHVYWYRQLPEEGLKFMVYLQKENIIDESGMPKERFSAEFPKEGPSILRIQQVVRGDSAAYFCASSPRSKSGWNTEAFFGQGTRLTVV.

This chain links TRBV4-1 with TRBJ1-5; D not resolved. Germline V gene data show CDR1 as MGHRA and CDR2 as YSYEKL. The CDR3 loop spans 15 amino acids. Trimming took 4 bases from V and 0 from J, leaving 10 bases between them. In DNA, the CDR3 is TGCGCCAGCAGCCCCCTCCCCCTTAGCAATCAGCCCCAGCATTTT. As protein: CASSPLPLSNQPQHF.